The clone carrying this TCR beta chain was detected many times. Its matching antigen is unknown. Researchers took RNA transcripts and amplified the TCR beta CDR3 regions from them. Primed by the HTBI set, a first-round RT-PCR was run on the TCR CDR3. TCRdb re-called the multiplex PCR reads with MiXCR, one entry per CDR3 protein. Of approximately 370,000 distinct CDR3 sequences in the sample, about a sixth are singletons; the top ten hold roughly 35%. The source of the sample is a study of T cells in Graves' hyperthyroidism and ophthalmopathy. Study outcomes and limitations: Ophthalmopathy was separated from stable hyperthyroidism by a 13 V-J model.

Specimen: blood. This sequence originates from a woman aged 25 to 39 with Graves' hyperthyroidism that later progressed to Graves' ophthalmopathy.

DNA for the CDR3: TGTGCCAGCAGACTAGGGACTAGCGGGAGATCTGAGACCCAGTACTTC. Translation: CASRLGTSGRSETQYF. V is TRBV12-3 or TRBV12-4 and J is TRBJ2-5; 14 nucleotides line up with TRBD2. There are 16 residues in the CDR3. The ends lost 6 bases at V and 5 bases at J; junction bases unmatched: 8.